A selection of T cell receptor beta chains follows, all from one sample in a study of CD8+ T cells in alopecia areata. Profiling relied on immunoSEQ multiplex PCR, and the TCRdb table lists in-frame clones only, not all of them. The sample carries approximately 42,000 clones, under 70% recorded once. The sample in question was CD8+ T cells sorted from blood, obtained at week 4, from a patient treated with tofacitinib. All receptors come from a human donor with alopecia areata. CDR3s include the opening cysteine and the closing phenylalanine or tryptophan. D genes are given only for firm matches. Some rows mark clone size as missing; the rest say once, few, many or name a class of expanded clone.

v_call	d_call	clone_size	j_call	cdr3_nt	cdr3_aa
TRBV7-2	-	-	TRBJ1-1	TGTGCCAGCAGCTTGGGAAGCACTGAAGCTTTCTTT	CASSLGSTEAFF
TRBV14	TRBD1	once	TRBJ2-1	TGTGCCAGCAGCCAAGGATCTTCCGGGACAGGGGCCTACAATGAGCAGTTCTTC	CASSQGSSGTGAYNEQFF
TRBV28	TRBD1	-	TRBJ1-2	TGTGCCAGCAGCGACAGGGCACTTGGCTATGGCTACACCTTC	CASSDRALGYGYTF
TRBV29-1	TRBD2	few	TRBJ2-1	TGCAGCGCCGTAGCGGGGGGGCTTTACAATGAGCAGTTCTTC	CSAVAGGLYNEQFF
TRBV28	TRBD1	few	TRBJ2-5	TGTGCCAGCAGTTTATTTATAGGGGGCACTAAAGAGACCCAGTACTTC	CASSLFIGGTKETQYF
TRBV6-6	-	-	TRBJ1-2	TGTGCCAGCAGCTACACAGTTAACTATGGCTACACCTTC	CASSYTVNYGYTF
TRBV6-6	TRBD1	-	TRBJ1-2	TGCGCCAGCAGCCTTGACAGGGGGCGGAGAGGCTACACCTTC	CASSLDRGRRGYTF
TRBV7-3	TRBD2	medium-sized	TRBJ2-7	TGTGCCAGCAGCTCCCCCAGGGGGACTAGCGGGGGGTCGTCCTACGAGCAGTACTTC	CASSSPRGTSGGSSYEQYF
TRBV4-3	-	few	TRBJ2-5	TGCGCCAGCAGCCAGGAGGGCGGAGTCCAAGAGACCCAGTACTTC	CASSQEGGVQETQYF
TRBV29-1	-	-	TRBJ1-2	TGCAGCGTTGGAACAGGCGCCTATGGCTACACCTTC	CSVGTGAYGYTF
TRBV27	TRBD2	-	TRBJ2-1	TGTGCCGGCACCCGACTAGCGGGAGACAATGAGCAGTTCTTC	CAGTRLAGDNEQFF
TRBV4-3	TRBD1	-	TRBJ1-2	TGCGCCAGCAGCCAAGGGTCCGAGGGGGCTTTGGGTGGCTACACCTTC	CASSQGSEGALGGYTF
TRBV7-9	TRBD1	few	TRBJ2-7	TGTGCCAGCAGCTTAACAGGGGGCCGAAACGAGCAGTACTTC	CASSLTGGRNEQYF